The T cell receptor (beta chain) described here comes from a study of cytomegalovirus exposure and HLA in healthy donors. Study-level points and caveats: Analysis performed later found approximately 17,000 TCR beta sequences associated with HLA alleles at 0.05 false discovery rate. Specificity for CMV antigens was confirmed in vitro for three of the CMV-associated chains.

Points on this clone: Its antigen is unidentified.

13 Jbeta primers and 60 Vbeta primers were used for the PCR. Profiling relied on immunoSEQ multiplex PCR, and the TCRdb table lists in-frame clones only, not all of them. There are approximately 180,000 clones in the sample; roughly 73% occur only once, and approximately 2% lies in the top ten. The CDR3 is 18 residues long. Germline CDR1 MNHEY, CDR2 SMNVEV (reference sequence). Germline trimming cut 0 bases from V and 3 bases from J; bases unmatched to any gene: 10. This rearrangement joins TRBV27 to TRBJ1-4; 7 bases align to TRBD1. This TCR came from a woman aged 25 to 39 in good health and CMV-seronegative. Specimen: PBMCs. The CDR3 is CASSLSNPRTGPNEKLFF. The DNA of the CDR3 is TGTGCCAGCAGTTTATCGAATCCCCGGACAGGCCCTAATGAAAAACTGTTTTTT.